The clone carrying this T cell receptor beta chain is a singleton in its sample. The sample comes from a study of blood T cell repertoires in COVID-19. Overall study: Donors in the United States, Italy and Spain gave samples during acute or convalescent COVID-19. PBMCs, B-cell-depleted T cells, or T cells were the source of the cDNA or gDNA that made up the material.

Germline V lookup: CDR1 LGHDT, CDR2 YNNKEL (reference sequence). V dropped 4 bases and J dropped 1; count of bases not matched to a gene: 6. The CDR3 extends over 16 amino acids. In the original analysis: Quantification of nucleated cells was approximated via reference gene primer amplification. TCRdb keeps only in-frame clones here, not all; method: immunoSEQ multiplex PCR. V, J and clone size derive from that table, while D and trimming were established from the DNA sequence. The profile shows some 59,000 clones, about 88% of them singletons. This receptor was obtained from a man in his fifties or sixties with acute or convalescent COVID-19. The rearrangement uses TRBV3-1 (or the pseudogene TRBV3-2) and TRBJ2-3; 9 nucleotides align to TRBD1. Specimen: peripheral blood. The CDR3 spells CASSPLRTGGTDTQYF. CDR3 DNA sequence: TGTGCCAGCAGCCCCTTGAGGACAGGGGGCACAGATACGCAGTATTTT.